The 31 T cell receptor beta chains given below trace back to one sample, sequenced in a study of CD8+CD57+ T cells in acquired aplastic anemia. TCR beta VDJ and CDR3 were profiled, and genomic DNA was the template. TCRdb re-called the reads through MiXCR, storing one row per CDR3 protein. Here the sample spans over 150,000 distinct CDR3 sequences, about half being singletons. Sequencing was done on patients that had shown CD8+CD57+ cell expansion by flow cytometry. Sequencing used sorted CD4+, CD8+, or CD8+CD57+ T cells (not recorded which) from PBMCs. Receptor source: a human donor with aplastic anemia.

The chain carries TRBV7-9 and TRBJ2-3; D unclear. The V gene's germline CDR1 is SEHNR and CDR2 FQNEAQ (reference sequence). The CDR3 consists of 14 residues. The V end was cut by 5 bases, the J end by 2 bases, with 11 bases between. The CDR3 DNA is TGTGCCAGCAGCCAGGTACTACCCACAGATACGCAGTATTTT. It codes for CASSQVLPTDTQYF.

This chain connects TRBV7-2 to TRBJ2-7; 9 nucleotides align to TRBD2. Germline CDR1 reads SGHTA; CDR2 reads FQGNSA. V lost 5 bases and J lost 3; bases outside the gene matches: 11. The CDR3 is made up of 16 amino acids. The CDR3 DNA follows: TGTGCCAGCAGCCTTACTGGGACTAGCACTATCTACGAGCAGTACTTC. Translating gives CASSLTGTSTIYEQYF.

V gene TRBV20-1 combines with J gene TRBJ1-6, with TRBD1 identical over 11 bases. V shed 2 bases and J 9 bases; nucleotides not matched to a gene: 9. This CDR3 spans 16 amino acids. Germline lookup yields CDR1 DFQATT and CDR2 SNEGSKA (reference sequence). The CDR3 here is CSARNSGTGGVSPLHF. The CDR3 DNA sequence: TGCAGTGCTAGAAACTCCGGGACAGGGGGTGTTTCACCCCTCCACTTT.

This clonotype was seen once. V and J are TRBV7-8 and TRBJ2-3; D gene uncertain. Germline V lookup: CDR1 SGHVS, CDR2 FQNEAQ. The CDR3 runs to 13 residues. Trimming pared 3 bases from V and 1 base from J, leaving 5 bases between. CDR3 in DNA: TGTGCCAGCAGCTTTGTCCGCACAGATACGCAGTATTTT. Amino acid sequence: CASSFVRTDTQYF.

Worth noting for this clonotype: A clone one base away is much larger, so this may be a read error. The V and J genes are TRBV12-3 or TRBV12-4 and TRBJ1-1; a possible D gene is TRBD1 (5 bases). This CDR3 comprises 14 residues. In nucleotides, the CDR3 is TGTGCCAGCATCAAAGGGTTGACGGACACTGAAGTTTTCTTT. This encodes CASIKGLTDTEVFF.

The gene calls are TRBV7-9 and TRBJ1-6; D is unclear. This CDR3 has 14 amino acids. The germline CDR1 and CDR2 sequences are SEHNR and FQNEAQ (reference sequence). V was cut by 4 bases and J by 12 bases, with 16 bases left in between. This chain's CDR3 is CASSSTRRLEPLHF. The CDR3 DNA reads as TGTGCCAGCAGCTCGACCCGGCGCCTTGAACCCCTCCACTTT. Drawing the rest from reference TRBV7-9 and TRBJ1-6, the complete variable domain is DTGVSQNPRHKITKRGQNVTFRCDPISEHNRLYWYRQTLGQGPEFLTYFQNEAQLEKSRLLSDRFSAERPKGSFSTLEIQRTEQGDSAMYLCASSSTRRLEPLHFGNGTRLTVT.

Many counts were recorded for this clonotype. The chain carries TRBV19 and TRBJ1-3; perhaps TRBD1 as D (6 bases). Germline V gives CDR1 LNHDA, CDR2 SQIVND (reference sequence). The CDR3 covers 17 residues. The ends were cut back, 5 bases at V and 1 base at J, with 18 bases in the middle. CDR3 in amino acids: CASSGQGRGPSGNTIYF. The CDR3 coding sequence is TGTGCCAGTAGTGGGCAGGGGCGTGGACCTTCTGGAAACACCATATATTTT.

Only a few counts were recorded for this clonotype. Since no conserved phenylalanine or tryptophan closes the CDR3, a read error is the likely cause. V is TRBV10-3 and J is TRBJ1-2; D may be TRBD1 (5 bases). CDR1 and CDR2 (germline): ENHRY, SYGVKD. This CDR3 region has 13 residues. The CDR3: CASSYQGNYGYTL. The CDR3, as DNA: TGTGCCAGCAGTTACCAGGGTAACTATGGCTACACCCTC.

The chain joins TRBV19 to TRBJ1-1; D is uncertain. Germline V CDR1 and CDR2: LNHDA, SQIVND (reference sequence). The V gene lost 3 bases and the J gene lost 0 bases, with 17 bases spanning the gap. The CDR3 is 17 residues long. CDR3 sequence reads: CASSMSEFRSLNTEAFF. DNA of the CDR3: TGTGCCAGTAGTATGTCCGAATTCAGGTCCTTGAACACTGAAGCTTTCTTT.

This clonotype was seen repeatedly, ten times or more. The chain has TRBV6-1 and TRBJ1-5; 10 bases align to TRBD1. The V segment lost 6 bases and the J segment 5 bases; nucleotides outside the gene matches: 7. The CDR3 runs to 15 residues. The germline V gene encodes CDR1 MNHNS and CDR2 SASEGT. The CDR3 sequence is CASSRQTGGDQPQHF. The CDR3 DNA reads TGTGCCAGCAGCCGACAGACAGGGGGCGATCAGCCCCAGCATTTT.

The chain employs TRBV24-1 and TRBJ2-3, with 10 bases aligning to TRBD1. J lost 7 bases, V lost 4 bases, and 10 bases had no gene match. Germline V gene lookup returns CDR1 KGHDR and CDR2 SFDVKD. This CDR3 is built from 16 residues. DNA for the CDR3: TGTGCCACCAGTGACCCGGGACAGGGGCGTGGACATACGCAGTATTTT. Its translation: CATSDPGQGRGHTQYF.

The chain has TRBV7-3 and TRBJ2-7, with TRBD1 identical over 7 bases. The CDR3 has 14 amino acids. With 4 bases clipped from V and 3 bases from J, the junction kept 6 bases outside the gene matches. Germline V gene sequence: CDR1 SGHTA, CDR2 FQGTGA. The CDR3 region has the DNA TGTGCCAGCAGCTCGAAGGGACAGATCTACGAGCAGTACTTC. Translated, it gives CASSSKGQIYEQYF.

CDR3 in DNA: TGTGCCAGCGGGTCGGAAACACCGTTCTATGGCTACACCTTC. This translates into CASGSETPFYGYTF. This chain links TRBV28 with TRBJ1-2; unclear D gene. The length of the CDR3 is 14 residues. Germline V CDR1 and CDR2: MDHEN, SYDVKM. Deletions cut 8 bases from V and 4 bases from J, with 17 bases between.

The J gene is TRBJ2-3, the V gene TRBV19; 9 bases are a match to TRBD2. Looked up from germline, CDR1 is LNHDA and CDR2 is SQIVND (reference sequence). The CDR3 length is 15 residues. With V trimmed by 5 bases and J by 2 bases, 5 bases remained unmatched. The CDR3 sequence is CASSASSGATDTQYF. The CDR3 coding sequence is TGTGCCAGTAGTGCCTCTAGCGGGGCCACAGATACGCAGTATTTT.

The chain joins TRBV20-1 to TRBJ2-7; D is unclear. In germline, CDR1 is DFQATT, CDR2 SNEGSKA (reference sequence). V was trimmed by 0 bases and J by 1 base, leaving 13 bases between them. CDR3 length: 15 residues. DNA for the CDR3: TGCAGTGCTAGAGATTGGCTAGATGATTCCTACGAGCAGTACTTC. Translation: CSARDWLDDSYEQYF.

This clonotype was found many times. The V and J genes are TRBV5-1 and TRBJ2-3, with D perhaps TRBD2 (5 bases). The CDR3 runs 14 residues. V lost 4 bases and J lost 8, with 17 bases in between. Looked up from germline, CDR1 is SGHRS and CDR2 is YFSETQ. This CDR3 reads CASSPEARLGTQYF. The CDR3 DNA reads as TGCGCCAGCAGCCCGGAGGCCCGGCTGGGTACGCAGTATTTT.

The chain couples TRBV30 to TRBJ1-5; D is ambiguous. Looked up from germline, CDR1 is GTSNPN and CDR2 is SVGIG (reference sequence). This CDR3 region has 13 residues. V lost 2 bases to trimming and J lost 2 bases, with 7 bases between them. The CDR3 is CAWSMSGNQPQHF. In DNA, the CDR3 is TGTGCCTGGAGTATGAGCGGCAATCAGCCCCAGCATTTT.

For this clonotype: A read error may be the cause here, since a much bigger clone is one base away. The CDR3 sequence: CSARASRENTGELLF. The CDR3 nucleotides read TGCAGTGCTAGGGCGTCTAGGGAAAACACCGGGGAGCTGCTTTTT. J is TRBJ2-2 and V is TRBV20-1; possible D gene TRBD2, 5 bases. The germline gives CDR1 DFQATT, CDR2 SNEGSKA (reference sequence). There are 15 residues in the CDR3.

The rearrangement joins TRBV10-1 to TRBJ2-7; D is possibly TRBD2 (7 bases). The germline CDR1 and CDR2 sequences are WNHNN and SYGVQD (reference sequence). The CDR3 runs 14 residues. The V gene lost 0 bases and the J gene lost 5 bases, with 11 bases spanning the gap. The CDR3 nucleotides read TGCGCCAGCAGTGAGTCGGGGGGGCCGAACGAGCAGTACTTC. As protein: CASSESGGPNEQYF.

The chain uses TRBV11-3 and TRBJ2-1; D is unclear. Germline values: CDR1 SGHNT, CDR2 YENEEA. V was pared by 5 bases and J by 3 bases, with 8 bases between. The CDR3 sequence is 13 residues long. For the CDR3, the DNA is TGTGCCAGCAGCCGCAACGACTACAATGAGCAGTTCTTC. Protein product: CASSRNDYNEQFF.

Comment on this clonotype: The junction differs from germline at one of its ends, possibly a read error. The CDR3 coding sequence is TGTGCCAGCAGCCTCTTCGACAGGGATGAAATCTATGGCTGCACCTTC. Translation gives CASSLFDRDEIYGCTF. The chain carries TRBV11-1 and TRBJ1-2; TRBD1 matches 7 bases. CDR1 and CDR2 from the germline V gene are SGHAT and FQDESV (reference sequence). The CDR3 runs 16 residues.

This sequence joins TRBV20-1 and TRBJ1-6, with 8 bases that match TRBD1. The germline V gene has CDR1 DFQATT and CDR2 SNEGSKA (reference sequence). Trimming removed 5 bases from V and 10 bases from J; junction bases left unmatched: 7. This CDR3 spans 13 amino acids. CDR3 coding DNA: TGCAGTGCTCCCACAGGGGGTGGGTCACCCCTCCACTTT. Its translation: CSAPTGGGSPLHF.

The chain couples TRBV2 to TRBJ2-7; TRBD1 is a possible D gene (6 bases). The CDR3 loop spans 15 amino acids. V lost 7 bases and J lost 4, with 20 bases in between. The germline V gene encodes CDR1 SNHLY and CDR2 FYNNEI. CDR3 sequence reads: CASKFLRTEVYEQYF. CDR3 in DNA: TGTGCCAGCAAATTTCTAAGGACAGAAGTATACGAGCAGTACTTC.

On this clonotype: A much larger clonotype is one base distant, so this may be a read error. The chain employs TRBV2 and TRBJ2-3, with 13 bases aligning to TRBD2. This CDR3 has 17 residues. Germline V CDR1 and CDR2: SNHLY, FYNNEI. The CDR3 bases are TGTGCCGGCAGCGTACTAGCGGGGGGGCTTCGGGTAGATACGCAGTATTTT. Its protein is CAGSVLAGGLRVDTQYF.

The chain has TRBV11-2 and TRBJ1-1, with D perhaps TRBD1 (6 bases). Germline lookup yields CDR1 SGHAT and CDR2 FQNNGV. This CDR3 spans 17 amino acids. Trimming cost V 2 bases and J 0 bases, with 16 bases left between them. CDR3 amino acids: CASSLSQGGTMNTEAFF. The CDR3 bases are TGTGCCAGCAGCTTATCACAGGGAGGAACCATGAACACTGAAGCTTTCTTT.

In the case of this clonotype: A clone one base away is much larger, so this may be a read error. V and J are TRBV6-1 and TRBJ2-7; D is unclear. CDR3 size: 13 residues. Trimming took off 7 bases at V and 4 bases at J, with 14 bases between the two ends. Germline CDR1 and CDR2: MNHNS and SASEGT. CDR3 region: CASNIPGDYEQYF. CDR3 sequence (DNA): TGTGCCAGCAATATTCCCGGAGATTACGAGCAGTACTTC.

This clonotype was seen many times. The genes are TRBV7-6 and TRBJ1-6, with 9 bases lining up with TRBD1. From germline, CDR1 is SGHVS and CDR2 FNYEAQ. V lost 1 base, J lost 9 bases, and 1 base stayed unmatched. The CDR3 contains 14 residues. The CDR3 sequence: CASSLGQGVSPLHF. CDR3 bases: TGTGCCAGCAGCTTAGGACAGGGGGTTTCACCCCTCCACTTT.

This clonotype was found many times. The genes are TRBV12-3 or TRBV12-4 and TRBJ2-1, with 7 nucleotides matching TRBD1. Unmatched junction bases numbered 16, after V lost 6 bases and J lost 8 bases. CDR3 length: 16 residues. Here the CDR3 DNA reads TGTGCCAGCAGGAGAACTGGGGCAGGGGGTGTGCATGAGCAGTTCTTC. This translates into CASRRTGAGGVHEQFF.

In regard to this clonotype: This CDR3 fails to terminate in the conserved phenylalanine or tryptophan, so it likely reflects a read error. The V and J genes are TRBV2 and TRBJ1-5; a weak D match, TRBD1 (6 bases). Trimming stripped 7 bases from V and 1 base from J, with 14 bases between. This CDR3 contains 15 residues. Germline V gene lookup returns CDR1 SNHLY and CDR2 FYNNEI. CDR3 in DNA: TGTGCCAGCACCAGAGGGGGGACGAGCAATCAGCCCCAGCATTTA. The encoded protein is CASTRGGTSNQPQHL.

This clonotype was found a few times. A much larger clonotype is one base distant, so this may be a read error. The rearrangement joins TRBV6-1 to TRBJ2-7; D uncertain. The CDR3 consists of 13 residues. The germline CDR1 and CDR2 sequences are MNHNS and SASEGT. The CDR3 DNA reads TGTGCCAGCACCCCACCTTATCAGCACGAGCAGTGCTTC. Its translation: CASTPPYQHEQCF.

The chain couples TRBV7-8 to TRBJ2-7; D gene unclear. The CDR3 sequence is 13 residues long. Germline V gene sequence: CDR1 SGHVS, CDR2 FQNEAQ. Trimming pared 5 bases from V and 3 bases from J, leaving 11 bases between. The CDR3 is CASSQLLGYEQYF. The DNA for the CDR3 is TGTGCCAGCAGCCAGCTTCTAGGCTACGAGCAGTACTTC.